The clone carrying this T cell receptor beta chain was observed at least ten times. Its antigen is unknown. Noted time point: pre-sensitization, week 0. Treatment denoted: therapeutic diphenylcyclopropenone sensitization with weekly scalp DPC. The germline V gene encodes CDR1 SGHTA and CDR2 FQGNSA. The germline V and J ends were trimmed by 7 bases and 0 bases, with 11 bases remaining between them. This CDR3 has 14 residues. The sample is drawn from a study of human T cells and chemical hapten exposure. The overall study: Patch testing was performed with 0.01% DPC on the upper back, with reading at 6 days. Small pooled library volume differences mainly caused per-sample TCR yield variation. Overall study results and limits: Controls had significantly fewer large CDR3 similarity clusters than were formed by expanded TCRs. Patch test score tracked positively with PT1 expanded TCR counts.

One entry per CDR3 protein, called by TCRdb with MiXCR from the RACE reads. This table has approximately 100,000 distinct CDR3 sequences, 9% to 15% appearing once. The chain uses TRBV7-2 and TRBJ2-3; D not certain. Sample: whole blood, taken in connection with sensitization to the hapten diphenylcyclopropenone (DPC). The TCR originated in a woman aged 45-65 years with alopecia areata. Some clones in this sample may be carry-over from other donors' samples. The CDR3 region is CASKGRLSTDTQYF. The CDR3 DNA reads TGTGCCAGCAAAGGGCGCCTCAGCACAGATACGCAGTATTTT.